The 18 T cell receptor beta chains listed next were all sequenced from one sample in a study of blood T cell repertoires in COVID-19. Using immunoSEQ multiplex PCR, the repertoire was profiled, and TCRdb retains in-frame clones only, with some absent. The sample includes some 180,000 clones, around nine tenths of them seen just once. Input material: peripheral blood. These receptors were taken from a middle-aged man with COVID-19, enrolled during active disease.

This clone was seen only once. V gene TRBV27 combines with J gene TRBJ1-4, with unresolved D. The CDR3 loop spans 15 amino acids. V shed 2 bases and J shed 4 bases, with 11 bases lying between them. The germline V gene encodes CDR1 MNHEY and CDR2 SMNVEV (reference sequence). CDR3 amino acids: CASSLGLGLNEKLFF. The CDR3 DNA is TGTGCCAGCAGTTTAGGTCTCGGACTTAATGAAAAACTGTTTTTT.

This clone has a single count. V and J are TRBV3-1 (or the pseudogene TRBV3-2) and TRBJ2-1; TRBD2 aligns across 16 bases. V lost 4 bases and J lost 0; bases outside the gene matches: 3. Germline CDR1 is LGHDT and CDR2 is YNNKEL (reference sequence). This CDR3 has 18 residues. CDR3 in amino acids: CASSPGLAGGPSYNEQFF. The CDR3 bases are TGTGCCAGCAGCCCGGGACTAGCGGGGGGGCCCTCCTACAATGAGCAGTTCTTC.

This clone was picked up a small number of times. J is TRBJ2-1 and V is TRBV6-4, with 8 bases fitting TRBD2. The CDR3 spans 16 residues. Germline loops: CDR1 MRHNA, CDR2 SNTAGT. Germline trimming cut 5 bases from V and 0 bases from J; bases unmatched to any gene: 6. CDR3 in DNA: TGTGCCAGCAGTCTTAGCGGGGCCAGCTCCTACAATGAGCAGTTCTTC. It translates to CASSLSGASSYNEQFF.

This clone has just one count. For the CDR3, the DNA is TGTGCCAGCATGGCGAGAGGGACTAGCGGGACCGGGGAGCTGTTTTTT. It encodes CASMARGTSGTGELFF. This chain links TRBV3-1 (or the pseudogene TRBV3-2) with TRBJ2-2; 12 nucleotides align to TRBD2. The V segment lost 7 bases and the J segment 5 bases; nucleotides outside the gene matches: 8. The CDR3 totals 16 residues. Per the germline V gene, CDR1 is LGHDT and CDR2 is YNNKEL (reference sequence).

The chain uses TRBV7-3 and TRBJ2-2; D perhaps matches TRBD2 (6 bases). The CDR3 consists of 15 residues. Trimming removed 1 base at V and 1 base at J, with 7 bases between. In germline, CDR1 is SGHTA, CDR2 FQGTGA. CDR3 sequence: CASSLSGKNTGELFF. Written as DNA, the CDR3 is TGTGCCAGCAGCTTAAGCGGGAAGAACACCGGGGAGCTGTTTTTT.

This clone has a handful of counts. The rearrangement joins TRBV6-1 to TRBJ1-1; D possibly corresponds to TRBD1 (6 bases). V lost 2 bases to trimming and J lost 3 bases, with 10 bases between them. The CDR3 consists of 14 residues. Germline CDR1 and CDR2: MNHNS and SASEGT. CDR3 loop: CASSEIGGDTEAFF. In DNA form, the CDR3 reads TGTGCCAGCAGTGAAATAGGGGGTGACACTGAAGCTTTCTTT.

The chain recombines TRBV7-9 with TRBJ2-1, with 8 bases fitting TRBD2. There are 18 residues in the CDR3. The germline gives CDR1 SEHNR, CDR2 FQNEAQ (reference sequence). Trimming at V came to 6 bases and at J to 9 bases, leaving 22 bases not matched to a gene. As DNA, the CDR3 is TGTGCCAGCAGTGGCCGGGGGGGCCTCGGGACTAGGTTTGGTGAGCAGTTCTTC. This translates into CASSGRGGLGTRFGEQFF. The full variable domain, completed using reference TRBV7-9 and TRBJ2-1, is DTGVSQNPRHKITKRGQNVTFRCDPISEHNRLYWYRQTLGQGPEFLTYFQNEAQLEKSRLLSDRFSAERPKGSFSTLEIQRTEQGDSAMYLCASSGRGGLGTRFGEQFFGPGTRLTVL.

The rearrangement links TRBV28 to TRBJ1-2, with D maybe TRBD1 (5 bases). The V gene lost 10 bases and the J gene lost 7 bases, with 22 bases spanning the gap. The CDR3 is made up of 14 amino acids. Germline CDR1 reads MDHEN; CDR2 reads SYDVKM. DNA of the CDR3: TGTGCCACCACAACGGGCGGGGGGTCGAGTGGCTACACCTTC. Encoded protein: CATTTGGGSSGYTF.

This chain's CDR3 is CASSQTSGDYSEQFF. CDR3 DNA: TGTGCCAGCAGTCAGACTAGCGGGGACTATAGTGAGCAGTTCTTC. The J gene is TRBJ2-1, the V gene TRBV6-2 or TRBV6-3, with 11 bases aligning to TRBD2. The CDR3 has 15 residues. V shed 5 bases and J 9 bases; nucleotides not matched to a gene: 9. Per germline, CDR1 MNHEY and CDR2 SVGEGT.

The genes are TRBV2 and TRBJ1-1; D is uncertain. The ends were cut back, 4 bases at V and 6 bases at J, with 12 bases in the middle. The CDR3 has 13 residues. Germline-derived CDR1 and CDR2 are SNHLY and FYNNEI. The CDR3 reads CASSGGEIAEAFF. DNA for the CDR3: TGTGCCAGCAGTGGCGGGGAAATCGCTGAAGCTTTCTTT. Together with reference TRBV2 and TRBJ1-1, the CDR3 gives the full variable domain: EPEVTQTPSHQVTQMGQEVILRCVPISNHLYFYWYRQILGQKVEFLVSFYNNEISEKSEIFDDQFSVERPDGSNFTLKIRSTKLEDSAMYFCASSGGEIAEAFFGQGTRLTVV.

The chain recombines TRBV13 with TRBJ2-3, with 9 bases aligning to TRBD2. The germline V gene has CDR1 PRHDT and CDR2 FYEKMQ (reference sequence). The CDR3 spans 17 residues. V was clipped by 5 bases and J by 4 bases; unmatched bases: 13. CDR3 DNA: TGTGCCAGCAGCCCCTGGACGGAGAGCGGGGGGCCAGATACGCAGTATTTT. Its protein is CASSPWTESGGPDTQYF.

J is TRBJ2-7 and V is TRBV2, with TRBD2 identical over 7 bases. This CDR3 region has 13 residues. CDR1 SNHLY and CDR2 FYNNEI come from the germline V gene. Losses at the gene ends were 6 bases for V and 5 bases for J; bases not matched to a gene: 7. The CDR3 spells CASRGGLGHEQYF. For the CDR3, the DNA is TGTGCCAGCAGGGGAGGGTTGGGCCACGAGCAGTACTTC.

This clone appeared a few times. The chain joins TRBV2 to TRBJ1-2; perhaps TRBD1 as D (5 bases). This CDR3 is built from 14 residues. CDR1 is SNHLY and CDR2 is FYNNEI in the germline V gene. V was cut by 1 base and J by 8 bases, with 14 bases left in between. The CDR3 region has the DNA TGTGCCAGCAGTGAAGGTCAGGGCTTCGGCGGCTACACCTTC. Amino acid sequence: CASSEGQGFGGYTF.

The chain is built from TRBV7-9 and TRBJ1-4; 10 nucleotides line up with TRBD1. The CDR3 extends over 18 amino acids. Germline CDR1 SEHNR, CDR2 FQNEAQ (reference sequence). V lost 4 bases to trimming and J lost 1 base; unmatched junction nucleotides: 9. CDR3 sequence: CASSSIDRGRGTNEKLFF. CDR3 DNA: TGTGCCAGCAGCTCGATAGACAGGGGGCGTGGAACTAATGAAAAACTGTTTTTT.

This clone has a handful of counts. The CDR3 bases are TGTGCCAGCAGAAAAGCCGGGACTAGCGATTACGAGCAGTACTTC. Translating gives CASRKAGTSDYEQYF. This chain uses TRBV13 with TRBJ2-7; 10 nucleotides agree with TRBD2. The CDR3 is made up of 15 amino acids. V trimming: 6 bases; J trimming: 4 bases; junction bases outside the gene matches: 9. CDR1 and CDR2 from the germline V gene are PRHDT and FYEKMQ (reference sequence).

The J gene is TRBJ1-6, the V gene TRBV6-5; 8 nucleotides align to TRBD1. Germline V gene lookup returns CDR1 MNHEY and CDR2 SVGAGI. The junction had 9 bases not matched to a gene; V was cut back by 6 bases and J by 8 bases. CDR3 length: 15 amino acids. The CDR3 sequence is CASRYLDRAYSPLHF. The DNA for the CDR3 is TGTGCCAGCAGATACCTGGACAGGGCCTATTCACCCCTCCACTTT.

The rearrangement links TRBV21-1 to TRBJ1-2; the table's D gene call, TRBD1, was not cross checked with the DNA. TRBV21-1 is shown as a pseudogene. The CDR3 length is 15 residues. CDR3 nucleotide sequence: TGTGCCAGCAGCCGACAGGGTCTGCTTAACTATGGCTACACCTTC. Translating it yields CASSRQGLLNYGYTF.

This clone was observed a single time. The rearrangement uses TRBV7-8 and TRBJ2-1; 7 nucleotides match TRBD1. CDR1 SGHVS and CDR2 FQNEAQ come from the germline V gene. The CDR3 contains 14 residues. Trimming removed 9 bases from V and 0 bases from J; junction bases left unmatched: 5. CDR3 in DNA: TGTGCCAGTACAGGGGATAGCTCCTACAATGAGCAGTTCTTC. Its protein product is CASTGDSSYNEQFF. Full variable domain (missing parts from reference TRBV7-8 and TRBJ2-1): GAGVSQSPRYKVAKRGQDVALRCDPISGHVSLFWYQQALGQGPEFLTYFQNEAQLDKSGLPSDRFFAERPEGSVSTLKIQRTQQEDSAVYLCASTGDSSYNEQFFGPGTRLTVL.